This T cell receptor (beta chain) was documented in a study of blood T cell repertoires in COVID-19. At the level of the study: Sources were T cells, B-cell-depleted T cells, or PBMCs; the material itself was cDNA or gDNA.

Original handling: Cell counts per sample came from amplifying reference gene primers. The repertoire was sequenced with immunoSEQ multiplex PCR; TCRdb's copy has only in-frame clones and lacks some. Clonal size and the V and J genes are those of that table, whereas D and trimming came from the DNA. The sample has 250,000 to 350,000 clones, about nine tenths seen once. CDR1 and CDR2 (germline): MNHEY, SVGEGT. CDR3 size: 13 residues. The junction had 6 bases not matched to a gene; V was cut back by 6 bases and J by 11 bases. This TCR was recovered from a woman aged 30 to 39 with COVID-19, enrolled during active disease. The chain has TRBV6-2 or TRBV6-3 and TRBJ1-6, with 8 bases identical to TRBD1. Sequencing used peripheral blood. The CDR3 region has the DNA TGTGCCAGCAGCCACAGGGGGTCGGCACCCCTCCACTTT. Translation: CASSHRGSAPLHF.